This record concerns one T cell receptor beta chain sequence. Its antigen is not known. The data are from a study of beta chain features in type 1 diabetes. Study-wide results and limits: In every one of the four CD4+ subsets, TCRB CDR3s were moderately but significantly shorter in Type 1 diabetes patients.

The sequenced template was cDNA made from the entire isolated RNA. Some clones are missing from TCRdb's copy, which holds only in-frame ones; the method was immunoSEQ multiplex PCR. In the table there are 600,000 or so clones, around 15% of which are singletons. Germline V CDR1 and CDR2: GTSNPN, SVGIG (reference sequence). The germline V and J ends were trimmed by 4 bases and 2 bases, with 12 bases remaining between them. The CDR3 spans 14 residues. The sequence came from a man between 18 and 29 years old with type 1 diabetes. Sequencing used naive CD4+ T cells from blood. This chain links TRBV30 with TRBJ2-1; D gene unclear. The DNA for the CDR3 is TGTGCCTGGAAATCGGGTGGTACCTACAATGAGCAGTTCTTC. Amino acids: CAWKSGGTYNEQFF.